A selection of T cell receptor beta chains follows, all from one sample in a study of sequential checkpoint blockade in melanoma. Some clones are missing from TCRdb's copy, which holds only in-frame ones; the method was immunoSEQ multiplex PCR. This sample has 550 to 650 clones, with 20% to 25% found just once. The sample here was tumor tissue (inferred from file names), taken from a patient given nivolumab and ipilimumab in sequence. The receptors stem from a human donor with melanoma. Each CDR3 is given with its conserved first and last residue. Fields, in order: clone size, J gene, D gene, V gene, CDR3 protein, CDR3 DNA. A D gene is named only where the DNA matches it firmly. Not all rows give a size; the values are once, few, many and, for expanded clones, a class.

abundance: -; j_gene: TRBJ1-1; d_gene: -; v_gene: TRBV5-1; CDR3aa: CASSPYGRGNTEAFF; CDR3nt: TGCGCCAGCAGCCCCTATGGTAGGGGAAACACTGAAGCTTTCTTT
abundance: medium-sized; j_gene: TRBJ2-2; d_gene: -; v_gene: TRBV11-3; CDR3aa: CASSHIRGPNTGELFF; CDR3nt: TGTGCCAGCAGCCACATACGAGGGCCGAACACCGGGGAGCTGTTTTTT
abundance: medium-sized; j_gene: TRBJ1-1; d_gene: TRBD1; v_gene: TRBV15; CDR3aa: CATSRTGVSEAFF; CDR3nt: TGTGCCACCAGCAGGACAGGGGTCTCAGAAGCTTTCTTT
abundance: -; j_gene: TRBJ2-1; d_gene: TRBD2; v_gene: TRBV6-8; CDR3aa: CASSAGEKLAGNYNEQFF; CDR3nt: TGTGCCAGCAGTGCCGGCGAGAAACTAGCGGGTAATTACAATGAGCAGTTCTTC
abundance: medium-sized; j_gene: TRBJ2-1; d_gene: -; v_gene: TRBV11-3; CDR3aa: CASSLSGNRNEQFF; CDR3nt: TGTGCCAGCAGCTTATCAGGAAATAGGAATGAGCAGTTCTTC
abundance: -; j_gene: TRBJ2-1; d_gene: -; v_gene: TRBV29-1; CDR3aa: CSAERQSSSYNEQFF; CDR3nt: TGCAGCGCCGAACGGCAATCGAGCTCCTACAATGAGCAGTTCTTC
abundance: large; j_gene: TRBJ2-2; d_gene: -; v_gene: TRBV23-1; CDR3aa: CASTTDLNTGELFF; CDR3nt: TGCGCCAGCACTACGGACCTTAACACCGGGGAGCTGTTTTTT
abundance: -; j_gene: TRBJ2-3; d_gene: TRBD2; v_gene: TRBV11-3; CDR3aa: CASSRGGGTDTQYF; CDR3nt: TGTGCCAGCAGCCGCGGGGGGGGCACAGATACGCAGTATTTT
abundance: few; j_gene: TRBJ2-7; d_gene: TRBD2; v_gene: TRBV6-8; CDR3aa: CASSHPPREGPEQYF; CDR3nt: TGTGCCAGCAGCCACCCCCCCAGGGAGGGCCCGGAGCAGTACTTC
abundance: large; j_gene: TRBJ2-1; d_gene: -; v_gene: TRBV6-8; CDR3aa: CASSPAAYQQFF; CDR3nt: TGTGCCAGCAGTCCAGCGGCCTACCAGCAGTTCTTC
abundance: few; j_gene: TRBJ2-5; d_gene: TRBD2; v_gene: TRBV10-2; CDR3aa: CASSEFKGLAGVYQETQYF; CDR3nt: TGCGCCAGCAGTGAGTTCAAGGGACTAGCGGGAGTTTATCAAGAGACCCAGTACTTC